The sequence of this TCR beta chain was determined in a study of shared clonotypes between healthy human individuals. The table came from immunoSEQ multiplex PCR; TCRdb's copy has only in-frame clones and leaves some out. The top ten hold around 24% of the sample, which has about 820,000 clones, around 92% seen once. This CDR3 contains 15 residues. Germline assignment: CDR1 MDHEN and CDR2 SYDVKM. V was pared by 2 bases and J by 2 bases, with 3 bases of the junction left unmatched. To note about this clone: Other nucleotide sequences in the sample specify the same CDR3.

As defined, naive CD8 cells were CD45RO-negative and positively selected for CCR7, with terminally differentiated effector memory CD45RA+ cells excluded. The J gene is TRBJ1-5, the V gene TRBV28; 7 nucleotides agree with TRBD1. The receptor was isolated from a man aged 30 to 45 in good health. The sample comprised naive CD8+ T cells sorted from blood. CDR3 sequence: CASSLRDRGNQPQHF. The CDR3 DNA reads TGTGCCAGCAGTTTAAGAGACAGGGGCAATCAGCCCCAGCATTTT. Looking up the rest from reference TRBV28 and TRBJ1-5 gives the full variable domain: DVKVTQSSRYLVKRTGEKVFLECVQDMDHENMFWYRQDPGLGLRLIYFSYDVKMKEKGDIPEGYSVSREKKERFSLILESASTNQTSMYLCASSLRDRGNQPQHFGDGTRLSIL.